The clone carrying this TCR beta chain was counted once. Its antigen is still unknown. The junction differs from germline at one of its ends, possibly a read error. The sample originates from a study of T-cell memory formation after mild COVID-19. In the study overall: The two donors had largely donor-specific TCR clusters. The study's findings and limits: Clonal second-wave expansions that peaked on day 37 had unconfirmed SARS-CoV-2 specificity. Memory cells collected pre-infection included some clones that later responded, suggesting cross-reactive memory joined. Of the contracting clones, CD4+ ones lay mainly in CM and EM, and CD8+ ones in EMRA.

Germline CDR1 reads SGHNT; CDR2 reads YYREEE (reference sequence). The CDR3 loop spans 13 amino acids. MiXCR, applied by TCRdb to the 5' RACE reads, yields one record per CDR3 protein. The sample holds a few hundred thousand distinct CDR3 sequences, roughly 20% seen once. This TCR derives from an adult woman who had mild COVID-19 (a few samples of this study predate the infection). Cell type and time point are not known. This chain uses TRBV5-4 with TRBJ2-1; possibly TRBD2 for D (5 bases). The specimen was PBMCs or a T cell subset sorted from them (not recorded which). The CDR3 loop reads CANSLPGMGEQFF. The CDR3 DNA is TGTGCCAACAGCCTGCCGGGAATGGGAGAGCAGTTCTTC.